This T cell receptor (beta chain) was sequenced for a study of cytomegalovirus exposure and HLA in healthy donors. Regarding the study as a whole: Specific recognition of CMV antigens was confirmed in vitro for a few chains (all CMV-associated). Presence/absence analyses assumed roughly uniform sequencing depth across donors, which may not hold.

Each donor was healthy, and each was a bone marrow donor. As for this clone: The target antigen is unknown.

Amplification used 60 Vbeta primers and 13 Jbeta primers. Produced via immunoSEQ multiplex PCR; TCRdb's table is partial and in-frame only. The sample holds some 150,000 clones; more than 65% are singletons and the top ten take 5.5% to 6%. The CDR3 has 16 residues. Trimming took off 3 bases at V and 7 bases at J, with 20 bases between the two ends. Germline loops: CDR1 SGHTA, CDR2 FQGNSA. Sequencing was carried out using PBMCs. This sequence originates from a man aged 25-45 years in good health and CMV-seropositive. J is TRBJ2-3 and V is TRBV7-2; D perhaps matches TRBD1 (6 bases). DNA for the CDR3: TGTGCCAGCAGCTTCCAGGGGACCGTAAGGCAGCATACGCAGTATTTT. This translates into CASSFQGTVRQHTQYF.